The 12 T cell receptor beta chains given below trace back to one sample, sequenced in a study of cytomegalovirus exposure and HLA in healthy donors. Researchers ran the PCR with 60 Vbeta and 13 Jbeta primers. Assay used: immunoSEQ multiplex PCR; TCRdb lists only in-frame clones, some missing. The sample holds 250,000 or so clones, 75% to 85% seen once. Sequencing input: PBMCs. The receptors come from a woman between 55 and 75 years old in good health and CMV-seropositive.

This chain uses TRBV7-9 with TRBJ1-2; D gene ambiguous. In germline, CDR1 is SEHNR, CDR2 FQNEAQ (reference sequence). CDR3 length equals 13 residues. V was cut by 6 bases and J by 1 base, with 9 bases left in between. The CDR3 nucleotides are TGTGCCAGCAGTCTTGCGGGTAACTATGGCTACACCTTC. Its translation: CASSLAGNYGYTF.

The chain recombines TRBV18 with TRBJ2-7; 10 bases map to TRBD1. This CDR3 has 13 amino acids. Looked up from germline, CDR1 is KGHSH and CDR2 is LQKENI. V was clipped by 6 bases and J by 7 bases; unmatched bases: 6. The CDR3 region is CASSRQGAREQYF. In nucleotides, the CDR3 is TGTGCCAGCTCCCGACAGGGGGCGCGTGAGCAGTACTTC.

V usage is TRBV29-1 and J usage is TRBJ1-1; a possible D gene is TRBD1 (6 bases). The CDR3 spans 13 residues. Trimming stripped 7 bases from V and 0 bases from J, with 12 bases between. Germline assignment: CDR1 SQVTM and CDR2 ANQGSEA. CDR3 nucleotide sequence: TGCAGCGCCCGAGAGGGGGTGAACACTGAAGCTTTCTTT. Protein sequence: CSAREGVNTEAFF.

This chain uses TRBV11-2 with TRBJ2-5, with TRBD2 identical over 8 bases. Germline V lookup: CDR1 SGHAT, CDR2 FQNNGV. The V and J ends lost 1 base and 6 bases, in that order; junction bases with no gene match: 7. The CDR3 covers 15 residues. Here the CDR3 DNA reads TGTGCCAGCAGCTTAGCGGGAGGGCCCTCGAAGACCCAGTACTTC. Its protein is CASSLAGGPSKTQYF.

The rearrangement links TRBV11-2 to TRBJ2-2; D not resolved. The germline V and J ends were trimmed by 5 bases and 0 bases, with 10 bases remaining between them. Germline CDR1 reads SGHAT; CDR2 reads FQNNGV. CDR3 length: 15 amino acids. CDR3 nucleotide sequence: TGTGCCAGCAGCCCCCTACGGTCGAACACCGGGGAGCTGTTTTTT. Its translation: CASSPLRSNTGELFF.

The rearrangement joins TRBV13 to TRBJ2-3; tentative D call: TRBD1 (6 bases). The CDR3 length is 16 residues. Trimming cost V 0 bases and J 0 bases, with 10 bases left between them. Germline values: CDR1 PRHDT, CDR2 FYEKMQ (reference sequence). CDR3 amino acids: CASSLGGHLSTDTQYF. CDR3 nucleotides: TGTGCCAGCAGCTTAGGGGGACACCTGAGCACAGATACGCAGTATTTT.

The CDR3 sequence: CASSITWQGSDQPQHF. The CDR3 region has the DNA TGTGCCAGTAGTATTACGTGGCAGGGATCAGATCAGCCCCAGCATTTT. V usage is TRBV19 and J usage is TRBJ1-5; D may be TRBD1 (5 bases). CDR1 and CDR2 from the germline V gene are LNHDA and SQIVND (reference sequence). The CDR3 runs to 16 residues. Trimming removed 3 bases from V and 5 bases from J, with 17 bases in between. The full variable domain, rest sourced from reference TRBV19 and TRBJ1-5, is DGGITQSPKYLFRKEGQNVTLSCEQNLNHDAMYWYRQDPGQGLRLIYYSQIVNDFQKGDIAEGYSVSREKKESFPLTVTSAQKNPTAFYLCASSITWQGSDQPQHFGDGTRLSIL.

The chain recombines TRBV7-9 with TRBJ2-6; a weak D match, TRBD2 (5 bases). This CDR3 is 16 amino acids long. Trimming removed 0 bases at V and 4 bases at J, with 10 bases between. The germline V gene encodes CDR1 SEHNR and CDR2 FQNEAQ (reference sequence). CDR3 region: CASSLASGFGANVLTF. DNA of the CDR3: TGTGCCAGCAGCTTAGCATCGGGGTTCGGGGCCAACGTCCTGACTTTC.

CDR3 in DNA: TGCGCCAGCAGCTCTACAGGGTTGAGGAACACTGAAGCTTTCTTT. Translation gives CASSSTGLRNTEAFF. The chain carries TRBV5-1 and TRBJ1-1; a possible D gene is TRBD1 (6 bases). V lost 3 bases to trimming and J lost 1 base, with 13 bases between them. CDR1 and CDR2 from the germline V gene are SGHRS and YFSETQ. This CDR3 spans 15 amino acids.

The V gene is TRBV19, the J gene TRBJ2-1, with TRBD2 matching over 8 bases. V gave up 7 bases and J gave up 5 bases; unmatched junction bases: 10. The germline V gene encodes CDR1 LNHDA and CDR2 SQIVND (reference sequence). This CDR3 contains 15 residues. DNA for the CDR3: TGTGCCAGTATGAGGAGCGGGAGAACAGACAATGAGCAGTTCTTC. This codes for CASMRSGRTDNEQFF.

The rearrangement uses TRBV29-1 and TRBJ2-1; no clear D gene. Germline-derived CDR1 and CDR2 are SQVTM and ANQGSEA. The V end was cut by 4 bases, the J end by 0 bases, with 10 bases between. This CDR3 spans 14 amino acids. The CDR3 is CSVGSSSSYNEQFF. Here the CDR3 DNA reads TGCAGCGTTGGTTCGTCTAGCTCCTACAATGAGCAGTTCTTC.

The chain uses TRBV28 and TRBJ2-7; TRBD1 matches at 10 bases. After removal of 3 bases from V and 1 base from J, the junction contained 3 bases not matched to a gene. Per the germline V gene, CDR1 is MDHEN and CDR2 is SYDVKM. The CDR3 is 15 amino acids. The CDR3 loop reads CASSLAGQGSYEQYF. The CDR3 DNA follows: TGTGCCAGCAGTTTGGCGGGACAGGGGTCCTACGAGCAGTACTTC.